Listed here are 26 T cell receptor beta chains from one sample, sequenced in a study of CD8+ T cells in alopecia areata. cDNA reverse transcribed from extracted RNA served as the sequencing template. Sequencing used immunoSEQ multiplex PCR; TCRdb keeps in-frame clones, though not all of them. The sample lists 100,000 to 130,000 clones, roughly 64% occurring once. The source material was CD8+ T cells sorted from blood. These receptors were taken from a human donor in good health.

The chain couples TRBV20-1 to TRBJ2-3; possible D gene TRBD2, 5 bases. CDR1 and CDR2 from the germline V gene are DFQATT and SNEGSKA (reference sequence). The CDR3 consists of 9 residues. The germline V and J ends were trimmed by 8 bases and 6 bases, with 6 bases remaining between them. In nucleotides, the CDR3 is TGCAGTTGCGGGGATACGCAGTATTTT. This codes for CSCGDTQYF.

In the case of this clone: The same CDR3 also results from other DNA sequences found in this sample. The chain recombines TRBV4-1 with TRBJ1-6; the D gene is possibly TRBD1 (5 bases). The CDR3 loop spans 14 amino acids. V was pared by 0 bases and J by 7 bases, with 7 bases between. Germline V lookup: CDR1 MGHRA, CDR2 YSYEKL. CDR3 residues: CASSQEAGNSPLHF. The CDR3 bases are TGCGCCAGCAGCCAAGAGGCAGGGAATTCACCCCTCCACTTT.

A few counts support this clone. The chain employs TRBV5-4 and TRBJ2-3, with 9 bases fitting TRBD2. V dropped 6 bases and J dropped 3; count of bases not matched to a gene: 8. Germline assignment: CDR1 SGHNT and CDR2 YYREEE (reference sequence). The CDR3 loop spans 15 amino acids. CDR3 loop: CASNDWTSETDTQYF. The CDR3 DNA is TGTGCCAGCAACGATTGGACTAGCGAAACAGATACGCAGTATTTT.

This clone turned up a few times. In DNA form, the CDR3 reads TGTGCCAGCAGCTTAGTGAGCGGGACCGGGGAGCTGTTTTTT. Amino acid sequence: CASSLVSGTGELFF. The chain has TRBV7-9 and TRBJ2-2; D perhaps matches TRBD2 (6 bases). V lost 1 base and J 5 bases, leaving 8 bases between the germline ends. The germline CDR1 and CDR2 sequences are SEHNR and FQNEAQ (reference sequence). The CDR3 sequence is 14 residues long.

V and J are TRBV11-2 and TRBJ2-3, with TRBD2 identical over 8 bases. The germline V gene encodes CDR1 SGHAT and CDR2 FQNNGV. Trimming took 3 bases from V and 6 from J; bases not matched to a gene: 17. The CDR3 runs 18 residues. The CDR3 DNA follows: TGTGCCAGCAGCTTGGGGCTGCGGGGGGACTCCTCTCCGGATACGCAGTATTTT. This codes for CASSLGLRGDSSPDTQYF.

V usage is TRBV2 and J usage is TRBJ2-1, with D hard to call. The V end lost 1 base, the J end lost 2 bases, and 3 bases lay between the germline ends. This CDR3 contains 13 residues. Per germline, CDR1 SNHLY and CDR2 FYNNEI. DNA of the CDR3: TGTGCCAGCAGTGAAGTTACCTACAATGAGCAGTTCTTC. Its translation: CASSEVTYNEQFF. Together with reference TRBV2 and TRBJ2-1, the CDR3 gives the full variable domain: EPEVTQTPSHQVTQMGQEVILRCVPISNHLYFYWYRQILGQKVEFLVSFYNNEISEKSEIFDDQFSVERPDGSNFTLKIRSTKLEDSAMYFCASSEVTYNEQFFGPGTRLTVL.

The chain links TRBV6-1 to TRBJ2-3; D might be TRBD2 (5 bases). The CDR3 totals 13 residues. Trimming left V 7 bases short and J 4 bases short, with 12 bases between. From germline, CDR1 is MNHNS and CDR2 SASEGT. CDR3 coding DNA: TGTGCCAGCACCCCTGGGAGCGCAGATACGCAGTATTTT. Its translation: CASTPGSADTQYF.

This clone appeared a few times. The V and J genes are TRBV5-5 and TRBJ2-7, with a weak D call TRBD2 (5 bases). The CDR3 has 11 residues. V was shortened by 7 bases and J by 3 bases, with 8 bases between the two germline ends. The V gene's germline CDR1 is SGHKS and CDR2 YYEKEE (reference sequence). The CDR3 reads CASYEGYEQYF. For the CDR3, the DNA is TGTGCCAGCTACGAGGGCTACGAGCAGTACTTC. The full variable domain, with the rest looked up from reference TRBV5-5 and TRBJ2-7, is DAGVTQSPTHLIKTRGQQVTLRCSPISGHKSVSWYQQVLGQGPQFIFQYYEKEERGRGNFPDRFSARQFPNYSSELNVNALLLGDSALYLCASYEGYEQYFGPGTRLTVT.

This chain uses TRBV2 with TRBJ2-7; 8 bases match TRBD1. The CDR3 totals 15 residues. Germline assignment: CDR1 SNHLY and CDR2 FYNNEI. Losses at the gene ends were 6 bases for V and 0 bases for J; bases not matched to a gene: 7. The CDR3 DNA reads TGTGCCAGCAGGGACCGGACAGGGAGCTCCTACGAGCAGTACTTC. This gives the protein CASRDRTGSSYEQYF.

This clone was detected only once. The genes are TRBV7-2 and TRBJ2-1; 7 bases match TRBD1. The CDR3 is 15 residues long. J was trimmed by 9 bases and V by 5 bases; bases with no gene match: 13. CDR1 is SGHTA and CDR2 is FQGNSA in the germline V gene. CDR3 loop: CASSPLGWAGGEQFF. The DNA of the CDR3 is TGTGCCAGCAGCCCTCTCGGTTGGGCAGGGGGTGAGCAGTTCTTC. Together with reference TRBV7-2 and TRBJ2-1, the CDR3 gives the full variable domain: GAGVSQSPSNKVTEKGKDVELRCDPISGHTALYWYRQSLGQGLEFLIYFQGNSAPDKSGLPSDRFSAERTGGSVSTLTIQRTQQEDSAVYLCASSPLGWAGGEQFFGPGTRLTVL.

There are a few counts of this clone. The J gene is TRBJ2-3, the V gene TRBV15; D gene ambiguous. The length of the CDR3 is 18 residues. The V end was cut by 0 bases, the J end by 0 bases, with 16 bases between. Germline V lookup: CDR1 LNHNV, CDR2 YYDKDF (reference sequence). The CDR3 sequence: CATSRDNFPEPSTDTQYF. The CDR3 nucleotides are TGTGCCACCAGCAGAGACAACTTTCCCGAGCCGAGCACAGATACGCAGTATTTT.

The chain has TRBV7-9 and TRBJ1-2; no clear D gene. The CDR3 runs to 14 residues. Trimming removed 1 base from V and 1 base from J, with 7 bases in between. Germline V gives CDR1 SEHNR, CDR2 FQNEAQ (reference sequence). In DNA form, the CDR3 reads TGTGCCAGCAGCTTAGACATTCTTAACTATGGCTACACCTTC. Translation gives CASSLDILNYGYTF.

The V gene is TRBV9, the J gene TRBJ2-1; possibly TRBD1 for D (6 bases). This CDR3 has 13 residues. V was cut by 2 bases and J by 6 bases, with 9 bases left in between. Germline CDR1 and CDR2: SGDLS and YYNGEE. Here the CDR3 DNA reads TGTGCCAGCAGCGTTACAGGGTCCAATGAGCAGTTCTTC. Translating gives CASSVTGSNEQFF.

The gene calls are TRBV27 and TRBJ2-7; D remains ambiguous. Trimming stripped 1 base from V and 2 bases from J, with 12 bases between. CDR1 is MNHEY, CDR2 SMNVEV, per germline (reference sequence). The CDR3 extends over 15 amino acids. CDR3: CASSLFRGIAYEQYF. In nucleotides, the CDR3 is TGTGCCAGCAGTTTATTTCGTGGCATCGCCTACGAGCAGTACTTC.

This sequence joins TRBV5-1 and TRBJ1-1, with unresolved D. The V gene lost 2 bases and the J gene lost 3 bases, with 8 bases spanning the gap. Germline V gene data show CDR1 as SGHRS and CDR2 as YFSETQ. The CDR3 runs to 13 residues. CDR3 sequence reads: CASSFTQDTEAFF. The DNA for the CDR3 is TGCGCCAGCAGCTTCACACAAGACACTGAAGCTTTCTTT. The full variable domain, with the rest looked up from reference TRBV5-1 and TRBJ1-1, is KAGVTQTPRYLIKTRGQQVTLSCSPISGHRSVSWYQQTPGQGLQFLFEYFSETQRNKGNFPGRFSGRQFSNSRSEMNVSTLELGDSALYLCASSFTQDTEAFFGQGTRLTVV.

The chain carries TRBV9 and TRBJ2-5; perhaps TRBD2 as D (7 bases). The V end was cut by 4 bases, the J end by 5 bases, with 18 bases between. The CDR3 sequence is 15 residues long. Per germline, CDR1 SGDLS and CDR2 YYNGEE. The DNA for the CDR3 is TGTGCCAGCAGCTTCGCGACTAGCCAGGGGGAGACCCAGTACTTC. Translated: CASSFATSQGETQYF.

This clone appeared a few times. The rearrangement joins TRBV9 to TRBJ1-2; a weak D match, TRBD1 (5 bases). CDR1 SGDLS and CDR2 YYNGEE come from the germline V gene. Deletions cut 4 bases from V and 5 bases from J, with 12 bases between. This CDR3 has 13 residues. The CDR3 protein is CASSPGLNYGYTF. The CDR3 DNA sequence: TGTGCCAGCAGCCCGGGACTTAATTATGGCTACACCTTC.

The V and J genes are TRBV29-1 and TRBJ2-1; TRBD1 agrees at 8 bases. Looked up from germline, CDR1 is SQVTM and CDR2 is ANQGSEA. The CDR3 has 16 residues. Losses at the gene ends were 4 bases for V and 4 bases for J; bases not matched to a gene: 12. The DNA for the CDR3 is TGCAGCGTTGCCGGGGGTCCGCGACAGGGGTACAATGAGCAGTTCTTC. It specifies CSVAGGPRQGYNEQFF.

This clone was detected only a few times. The chain uses TRBV19 and TRBJ1-1; D is undetermined. CDR3 size: 12 residues. V dropped 1 base and J dropped 8 bases, with 8 bases sitting between them. The germline gives CDR1 LNHDA, CDR2 SQIVND (reference sequence). The CDR3 is CASSIGGIEAFF. CDR3 nucleotide sequence: TGTGCCAGTAGTATAGGTGGAATCGAAGCTTTCTTT. The full variable domain, in which reference TRBV19 and TRBJ1-1 provide the parts outside the CDR3, is DGGITQSPKYLFRKEGQNVTLSCEQNLNHDAMYWYRQDPGQGLRLIYYSQIVNDFQKGDIAEGYSVSREKKESFPLTVTSAQKNPTAFYLCASSIGGIEAFFGQGTRLTVV.

The rearrangement links TRBV13 to TRBJ2-3; no reliable D call. The V gene's germline CDR1 is PRHDT and CDR2 FYEKMQ (reference sequence). The V and J ends lost 3 bases and 8 bases respectively, with 6 bases between them. The CDR3 spans 11 residues. The CDR3 region is CASSFLSTQYF. In DNA form, the CDR3 reads TGTGCCAGCAGCTTCCTGAGTACGCAGTATTTT.

The chain uses TRBV10-3 and TRBJ1-2, with 9 bases fitting TRBD1. This CDR3 is 16 amino acids long. Per the germline V gene, CDR1 is ENHRY and CDR2 is SYGVKD. Losses at the gene ends were 4 bases for V and 7 bases for J; bases not matched to a gene: 13. The CDR3 is CAISVTPGQGPLGYTF. DNA for the CDR3: TGTGCCATCAGTGTAACGCCGGGACAGGGTCCCCTTGGCTACACCTTC.

The table lists this clone with a few counts. The V and J genes are TRBV4-3 and TRBJ2-1; 9 bases map to TRBD2. The CDR3 has 16 amino acids. Germline values: CDR1 LGHNA, CDR2 YSLEER. Germline trimming cut 1 base from V and 6 bases from J; bases unmatched to any gene: 7. Here the CDR3 reads CASSQGVAGGPNEQFF. CDR3 nucleotides: TGCGCCAGCAGCCAAGGGGTGGCGGGGGGGCCCAATGAGCAGTTCTTC.

This clone was counted between two and nine times. This chain links TRBV28 with TRBJ2-5; D is possibly TRBD2 (6 bases). Per germline, CDR1 MDHEN and CDR2 SYDVKM. The CDR3 totals 18 residues. Trimming left V 2 bases short and J 5 bases short, with 24 bases between. The CDR3 DNA reads TGTGCCAGCAGTTTAACCCTCGTCTACCAGGGACTCGGGGAGACCCAGTACTTC. This codes for CASSLTLVYQGLGETQYF.

The CDR3 region has the DNA TGTGCCAGCAGTAACGGGGGAATCTACCCTAGCACAGATACGCAGTATTTT. It specifies CASSNGGIYPSTDTQYF. This chain joins TRBV13 and TRBJ2-3; possibly TRBD2 for D (6 bases). In germline, CDR1 is PRHDT, CDR2 FYEKMQ (reference sequence). Trimming removed 6 bases from V and 0 bases from J, with 19 bases in between. The CDR3 totals 17 residues.

The chain recombines TRBV13 with TRBJ2-7; 7 bases are a match to TRBD1. With V trimmed by 5 bases and J by 0 bases, 10 bases remained unmatched. Per germline, CDR1 PRHDT and CDR2 FYEKMQ (reference sequence). CDR3 length equals 16 residues. CDR3 protein: CASSPDRASFSYEQYF. Here the CDR3 DNA reads TGTGCCAGCAGCCCCGACAGGGCCTCATTCTCCTACGAGCAGTACTTC.

This clone was seen ten or more times. The rearrangement joins TRBV6-1 to TRBJ2-3; TRBD2 agrees at 14 bases. Losses at the gene ends were 8 bases for V and 4 bases for J; bases not matched to a gene: 5. The length of the CDR3 is 15 residues. Germline CDR1 is MNHNS and CDR2 is SASEGT. CDR3 in amino acids: CASLGTSGGSDTQYF. In DNA, the CDR3 is TGTGCCAGCCTCGGGACTAGCGGGGGCTCAGATACGCAGTATTTT.